This T cell receptor beta chain was observed in a study of T-cell reconstitution after alpha-beta-depleted transplantation in children. V shed 2 bases and J shed 3 bases, with 6 bases lying between them. The germline gives CDR1 SGHRS, CDR2 YFSETQ. The CDR3 covers 12 residues. This clonotype was found many times. Its antigen is unidentified. General observations from the study: From newly produced T cells came most of the T-cell counts and diversity one year after transplant.

A TCRbeta library incorporating unique molecular identifiers was prepared. TCRdb independently ran MiXCR on the PCR reads; one entry per CDR3 protein. The sample holds a few hundred thousand distinct CDR3 sequences, 20% to 30% seen once. The chain links TRBV5-1 to TRBJ2-7, with unresolved D. The sequence derives from a male patient between 5 and 17 years old who had a stem cell transplant for acute lymphoblastic leukemia, so the T cells may come from the graft donor. This specimen consisted of PBMCs, mostly from graft donor cells, obtained 180 days after TCRalphabeta/CD19-depleted stem cell transplant. CDR3 region: CASSFPGYEQYF. CDR3 DNA: TGCGCCAGCAGCTTCCCGGGCTACGAGCAGTACTTC.